The entry below gives a single T cell receptor (beta chain) sequence along with its context. What it binds is not known. This CDR3 has 16 residues. The germline gives CDR1 SGHRS, CDR2 YFSETQ. V was shortened by 2 bases and J by 0 bases, with 11 bases between the two germline ends. The data were taken from a study of shared clonotypes between healthy human individuals. Study-level points and caveats: Shared across a few donors were around 5% of the naive CD4 clonotypes.

Division of CD4+ cells produced a CD45RA+ naive subset and a CD45RA-negative memory subset. Measured with immunoSEQ multiplex PCR; TCRdb has only the in-frame clones, and not every one. The sample includes a few million clones, nearly 97% seen only once; the top ten take roughly 0.13%. The rearrangement joins TRBV5-1 to TRBJ2-2; D gene unclear. Sample: naive CD4+ T cells sorted from blood. Noted subset: CD45RA+ positively selected. This clonotype was obtained from a man between 18 and 35 years old in good health. CDR3 sequence: CASSFTDSANTGELFF. DNA for the CDR3: TGCGCCAGCAGCTTCACCGACTCTGCGAACACCGGGGAGCTGTTTTTT.